This entry lists 19 T cell receptor beta chains sequenced from one sample in a study of T cells after yellow fever vaccination (dated by TCRdb to the late 2010s). The treatment or condition label for this specimen denotes: live attenuated yellow fever vaccine strain. Receptors were amplified or captured by 5' RACE. This sample was sequenced with an Illumina HiSeq 2500. TCRdb ran its own pipeline on the public reads, namely fastp trimming at Q25 and MiXCR clone calling, and kept in-frame beta chains. Each entry is one CDR3 protein sequence, shown with its most common DNA and genes. This sample lists over 150,000 distinct CDR3 sequences; 6.2% were detected once. Together, the top ten hold about 2.8% of the sample. The sequences come from CD4+ T cells sorted from PBMCs, collected on the day of the first yellow fever vaccination. Receptors were obtained from a man between 18 and 35 years old who received the YFV17D yellow fever vaccine.

This clonotype was observed at least ten times. The V call is TRBV6-5, the J call TRBJ2-3, with D possibly matching TRBD1 (5 bases). Trimming removed 0 bases from V and 6 bases from J, with 10 bases in between. Germline lookup yields CDR1 MNHEY and CDR2 SVGAGI. The CDR3 spans 14 residues. The CDR3 sequence: CASSYSIGADTQYF. The CDR3 region has the DNA TGTGCCAGCAGTTACTCGATAGGGGCGGATACGCAGTATTTT.

This clonotype has at least ten counts. The V and J genes are TRBV7-3 and TRBJ2-2; TRBD1 is a possible D gene (5 bases). Germline V CDR1 and CDR2: SGHTA, FQGTGA. This CDR3 region has 14 residues. V shed 11 bases and J shed 1 base, with 14 bases lying between them. CDR3 sequence: CAPRGNWNTGELFF. For the CDR3, the DNA is TGTGCCCCAAGGGGAAATTGGAACACCGGGGAGCTGTTTTTT.

This clonotype was seen a few times. The chain joins TRBV12-3 or TRBV12-4 to TRBJ2-7, with a tentative D call TRBD2 (6 bases). Trimming took 4 bases from V and 2 from J, leaving 12 bases between them. The CDR3 sequence is 14 residues long. The CDR3 protein is CASSSGSGAYEQYF. The CDR3 DNA is TGTGCCAGCAGTTCTGGGTCGGGGGCCTACGAGCAGTACTTC.

The chain has TRBV20-1 and TRBJ1-6; D is ambiguous. This CDR3 region has 15 residues. In germline, CDR1 is DFQATT, CDR2 SNEGSKA (reference sequence). V lost 0 bases to trimming and J lost 7 bases, with 13 bases between them. For the CDR3, the DNA is TGCAGTGCTAGAGATCGGACCAAAGGGAATTCACCCCTCCACTTT. Translating gives CSARDRTKGNSPLHF.

This chain uses TRBV19 with TRBJ1-5, with D tentatively TRBD1 (5 bases). The CDR3 has 15 amino acids. The germline CDR1 and CDR2 sequences are LNHDA and SQIVND (reference sequence). Trimming removed 6 bases at V and 4 bases at J, with 16 bases between. The CDR3, as DNA: TGTGCCAGTAGCTCCGAAGAGGGACGGAATCAGCCCCAGCATTTT. The encoded protein is CASSSEEGRNQPQHF.

The chain joins TRBV18 to TRBJ1-2; D unresolved. CDR1 and CDR2 (germline): KGHSH, LQKENI. This CDR3 has 16 residues. Trimming removed 4 bases from V and 1 base from J, with 16 bases in between. CDR3 nucleotides: TGTGCCAGCTCACGACGAGGACCGGTTGGTAACTATGGCTACACCTTC. This codes for CASSRRGPVGNYGYTF. Together with reference TRBV18 and TRBJ1-2, the CDR3 gives the full variable domain: NAGVMQNPRHLVRRRGQEARLRCSPMKGHSHVYWYRQLPEEGLKFMVYLQKENIIDESGMPKERFSAEFPKEGPSILRIQQVVRGDSAAYFCASSRRGPVGNYGYTFGSGTRLTVV.

This clonotype came up a few times. This chain links TRBV7-2 with TRBJ2-3; weak D call: TRBD2 (6 bases). Trimming stripped 3 bases from V and 0 bases from J, with 10 bases between. CDR1 is SGHTA and CDR2 is FQGNSA in the germline V gene. This CDR3 is 15 amino acids long. The chain's CDR3 is CASSFGGFSTDTQYF. The DNA for the CDR3 is TGTGCCAGCAGCTTTGGGGGGTTCAGCACAGATACGCAGTATTTT.

This clonotype was observed a few times. V is TRBV28 and J is TRBJ1-1; D unresolved. The germline V gene encodes CDR1 MDHEN and CDR2 SYDVKM. This CDR3 is built from 12 residues. Trimming cost V 3 bases and J 3 bases, with 5 bases left between them. The chain's CDR3 is CASSFVYTEAFF. CDR3 DNA: TGTGCCAGCAGTTTCGTGTACACTGAAGCTTTCTTT.

This clonotype has a count of ten or more. The V and J genes are TRBV20-1 and TRBJ2-7, with TRBD1 as a possible D gene (6 bases). The CDR3 totals 14 residues. From germline, CDR1 is DFQATT and CDR2 SNEGSKA (reference sequence). The germline V and J ends were trimmed by 3 bases and 4 bases, with 16 bases remaining between them. The CDR3 reads CSASEATGRYEQYF. In nucleotides, the CDR3 is TGCAGTGCTAGTGAGGCTACAGGGCGGTACGAGCAGTACTTC.

The chain carries TRBV7-9 and TRBJ1-4, with a weak D call TRBD1 (6 bases). The CDR3 length is 15 residues. The V end lost 1 base, the J end lost 8 bases, and 14 bases lay between the germline ends. CDR1 is SEHNR and CDR2 is FQNEAQ in the germline V gene (reference sequence). The CDR3 loop reads CASSLGGAGGEKLFF. The DNA for the CDR3 is TGTGCCAGCAGCTTAGGGGGGGCAGGAGGAGAAAAACTGTTTTTT.

At least ten counts were recorded for this clonotype. This sequence joins TRBV6-2 or TRBV6-3 and TRBJ1-5; D is unresolved. Germline CDR1 is MNHEY and CDR2 is SVGEGT. The CDR3 totals 12 residues. V was shortened by 6 bases and J by 9 bases, with 12 bases between the two germline ends. CDR3 DNA sequence: TGTGCCAGCAGCCCCCGGACGGGGCCCCAGCATTTT. Protein: CASSPRTGPQHF.

This clonotype was observed at least ten times. The chain has TRBV12-3 or TRBV12-4 and TRBJ2-1, with D unresolved. Trimming shortened V by 2 bases and J by 6 bases, and 11 bases separated the two germline ends. CDR3 length: 14 residues. The CDR3 region has the DNA TGTGCCAGCAGTTTAAATACGGGCAGCAATGAGCAGTTCTTC. This codes for CASSLNTGSNEQFF.

The V gene is TRBV6-5, the J gene TRBJ1-3; D uncertain. The CDR3 consists of 18 residues. V was pared by 2 bases and J by 5 bases, with 22 bases between. Germline V gene lookup returns CDR1 MNHEY and CDR2 SVGAGI. DNA for the CDR3: TGTGCCAGCAGTTACAAAGTTTTATCGCGCCCTGTCAGAAACACCATATATTTT. Translation: CASSYKVLSRPVRNTIYF.

The chain has TRBV10-3 and TRBJ2-3, with D perhaps assigned TRBD1 or TRBD2 (6 bases each). The CDR3 loop spans 17 amino acids. V lost 4 bases and J lost 1, with 18 bases in between. Germline V gene data show CDR1 as ENHRY and CDR2 as SYGVKD. CDR3 nucleotide sequence: TGTGCCATCAGTGGCACAGGGACGGGAGTGGGCACAGATACGCAGTATTTT. Amino acids: CAISGTGTGVGTDTQYF.

The genes are TRBV28 and TRBJ2-3; tentative D call: TRBD2 (7 bases). With 2 bases removed from V and 2 bases from J, the gap between germline ends came to 11 bases. This CDR3 spans 15 amino acids. In germline, CDR1 is MDHEN, CDR2 SYDVKM. The CDR3 loop reads CASSLRGAHTDTQYF. The CDR3 DNA reads as TGTGCCAGCAGTTTACGGGGGGCTCACACAGATACGCAGTATTTT.

In its sample, this clonotype was seen many times. The genes are TRBV5-6 and TRBJ2-6, with 7 bases aligning to TRBD1. The junction had 6 bases not matched to a gene; V was cut back by 4 bases and J by 5 bases. Germline V gives CDR1 SGHDT, CDR2 YYEEEE. The length of the CDR3 is 15 residues. The CDR3 bases are TGTGCCAGCAGCCCCGACAGGGCTCGGGCCAACGTCCTGACTTTC. This encodes CASSPDRARANVLTF.

This clonotype has ten or more counts. V and J are TRBV12-3 or TRBV12-4 and TRBJ1-5; 7 positions match TRBD1. The CDR3 has 15 amino acids. Germline trimming cut 5 bases from V and 1 base from J; bases unmatched to any gene: 5. The CDR3 nucleotides read TGTGCCAGCAGTGCAGGCAGGGGGAGCAATCAGCCCCAGCATTTT. It yields the protein CASSAGRGSNQPQHF.

The table lists this clonotype with a few counts. The rearrangement uses TRBV12-3 or TRBV12-4 and TRBJ2-7, with D possibly being TRBD2 (6 bases). Trimming stripped 11 bases from V and 6 bases from J, with 17 bases between. The CDR3 sequence is 12 residues long. CDR3 bases: TGTGCCGTTCCGGCGGGGAGCAGCGAGCAGTACGTC. This sequence encodes CAVPAGSSEQYV.

This clonotype was detected only a few times. The chain combines TRBV7-7 with TRBJ2-7, with 9 bases aligning to TRBD2. CDR1 SSHAT and CDR2 FNYEAQ come from the germline V gene (reference sequence). The CDR3 consists of 14 residues. The CDR3 here is CPDPGLAFSYEQYV. The CDR3 region has the DNA TGTCCTGATCCGGGACTAGCCTTTTCCTACGAGCAGTACGTC.